This entry describes one TCR beta chain. The antigen is not known. CDR1 and CDR2 (germline): LGHDT, YNNKEL (reference sequence). The CDR3 is made up of 15 amino acids. With V trimmed by 4 bases and J by 5 bases, 7 bases remained unmatched. Repertoires were generated with immunoSEQ multiplex PCR, while TCRdb's copy carries only in-frame clones and drops some. The table shows around 92,000 clones, with just over 90% occurring only once. This sample stems from a study of T cell responses to AZD1222 COVID-19 vaccine. Overall study results and limits: Reportedly, nearly half of unique spike TCRs recognized epitopes outside B.1.351/B.1.1.7 mutations. Just a handful of AZD1222 recipients tested seropositive at baseline.

This sequence originates from an adult in good health. V and J are TRBV3-1 (or the pseudogene TRBV3-2) and TRBJ1-1, with 10 nucleotides matching TRBD1. Specimen: peripheral blood, collected on day 0 of AZD1222 vaccination. CDR3 loop: CASSPKTGGGTEAFF. CDR3 coding DNA: TGTGCCAGCAGCCCTAAGACAGGGGGCGGTACTGAAGCTTTCTTT.